This TCR beta chain was found in a study of T cell changes during pregnancy in multiple sclerosis. Germline CDR1 reads MDHEN; CDR2 reads SYDVKM. The CDR3 has 15 residues. Trimming removed 2 bases at V and 5 bases at J, with 13 bases between. Generated by immunoSEQ multiplex PCR, the TCRdb table keeps only in-frame clones and is missing some. This table holds 84,000 or so clones, 90% to 95% found once. This sample comprised peripheral blood, obtained in the third trimester of pregnancy. This TCR was recovered from a female donor with multiple sclerosis, enrolled in a pregnancy study. The gene calls are TRBV28 and TRBJ1-5, with a tentative D call TRBD1 (5 bases). The CDR3, as DNA: TGTGCCAGCAGTTTAGTCCAGGGCGGACATCAGCCCCAGCATTTT. Protein sequence: CASSLVQGGHQPQHF.